These 12 T cell receptor beta chains originate from one sample sequenced in a study of blood T cell repertoires in COVID-19. The protocol was immunoSEQ multiplex PCR, while the TCRdb copy is restricted to in-frame clones and leaves out a portion. The sample consists of 400,000 or so clones, over 85% of them appearing once. The sequenced sample consisted of peripheral blood. These receptors originate from a man aged 18 to 30 with COVID-19, enrolled during active disease.

The V call is TRBV6-1, the J call TRBJ1-4; 8 nucleotides agree with TRBD1. The J segment lost 8 bases and the V segment lost 4 bases, leaving 15 bases of the junction unmatched. Germline values: CDR1 MNHNS, CDR2 SASEGT. The CDR3 is made up of 17 amino acids. CDR3 nucleotide sequence: TGTGCCAGCAGTGTAGGGGGACAGGTTGCTCTTCGGGAAAAACTGTTTTTT. It codes for CASSVGGQVALREKLFF.

The chain employs TRBV7-9 and TRBJ2-7; the match to TRBD2 covers 12 bases. Losses at the gene ends were 1 base for V and 5 bases for J; bases not matched to a gene: 15. Germline CDR1 and CDR2: SEHNR and FQNEAQ (reference sequence). CDR3 size: 19 residues. The CDR3, as DNA: TGTGCCAGCAGCTTAGGGTCAGGGGGCTTAAGGACTAGCGGGAACGAGCAGTACTTC. Translation: CASSLGSGGLRTSGNEQYF.

The J gene is TRBJ2-5, the V gene TRBV6-5; D call uncertain. V shed 5 bases and J shed 5 bases, with 12 bases lying between them. CDR3 size: 13 residues. Germline CDR1 is MNHEY and CDR2 is SVGAGI. The CDR3 bases are TGTGCCAGCAGTCCTTCTCTGCGGGAGACCCAGTACTTC. Its protein product is CASSPSLRETQYF.

This clone occurred a few times. This chain links TRBV6-5 with TRBJ1-2; the D gene is possibly TRBD1 (5 bases). The length of the CDR3 is 12 residues. V gave up 6 bases and J gave up 8 bases, with 13 bases separating them. Per germline, CDR1 MNHEY and CDR2 SVGAGI. The CDR3 protein is CASSPGGNGYTF. CDR3 nucleotides: TGTGCCAGCAGCCCGGGGGGGAACGGCTACACCTTC.

The V gene is TRBV6-5, the J gene TRBJ2-1, with a tentative D call TRBD2 (6 bases). The V gene lost 6 bases and the J gene lost 7 bases, with 19 bases spanning the gap. The CDR3 is made up of 15 amino acids. The germline gives CDR1 MNHEY, CDR2 SVGAGI. The CDR3 loop is CASSHLAPTGNEQFF. In DNA, the CDR3 is TGTGCCAGCAGCCATCTAGCGCCCACGGGGAATGAGCAGTTCTTC.

This sequence joins TRBV28 and TRBJ2-7, with a possible D match to TRBD1 (5 bases). CDR1 and CDR2 (germline): MDHEN, SYDVKM. CDR3 size: 13 residues. The germline V and J ends were trimmed by 4 bases and 5 bases, with 12 bases remaining between them. CDR3 in amino acids: CASSYQGFDEQYF. The CDR3 DNA sequence: TGTGCCAGCAGTTATCAGGGATTCGACGAGCAGTACTTC.

This chain joins TRBV19 and TRBJ1-4, with D possibly being TRBD1 (5 bases). The CDR3 runs 14 residues. Per the germline V gene, CDR1 is LNHDA and CDR2 is SQIVND (reference sequence). V was trimmed by 6 bases and J by 8 bases, leaving 16 bases between them. CDR3 sequence (DNA): TGTGCCAGTAGCCAGGGAAAAGGGAAGGAAAAACTGTTTTTT. Its protein product is CASSQGKGKEKLFF.

V gene TRBV29-1 combines with J gene TRBJ2-7; 12 bases are a match to TRBD2. After removal of 3 bases from V and 6 bases from J, the junction contained 9 bases not matched to a gene. The CDR3 has 15 amino acids. Germline values: CDR1 SQVTM, CDR2 ANQGSEA. CDR3 region: CSVDQGPSGRAEQYF. The CDR3 DNA reads as TGCAGCGTTGATCAGGGGCCTAGCGGGAGGGCCGAGCAGTACTTC.

The rearrangement uses TRBV6-5 and TRBJ1-2, with D perhaps TRBD1 (5 bases). The CDR3 contains 14 residues. V was clipped by 7 bases and J by 4 bases, with 16 bases between them. The germline gives CDR1 MNHEY, CDR2 SVGAGI. The CDR3 sequence is CASKGRQSLYGYTF. The DNA of the CDR3 is TGTGCCAGCAAAGGTCGACAGTCCCTCTATGGCTACACCTTC.

With respect to this clone: Different DNA sequences within this sample yield the same CDR3. The CDR3 spells CASSLGQGAYEQYF. The CDR3 nucleotides read TGTGCCAGCAGCTTGGGACAGGGGGCCTACGAGCAGTACTTC. The rearrangement links TRBV7-9 to TRBJ2-7, with TRBD1 matching over 11 bases. In germline, CDR1 is SEHNR, CDR2 FQNEAQ (reference sequence). V lost 3 bases, J lost 2 bases, and 0 bases stayed unmatched. The CDR3 runs 14 residues.

This chain connects TRBV30 to TRBJ2-7; 10 positions agree with TRBD1. CDR1 is GTSNPN, CDR2 SVGIG, per germline (reference sequence). The V gene end was trimmed by 1 base and the J gene end by 2 bases; junction bases not matched to a gene: 2. The CDR3 has 14 amino acids. For the CDR3, the DNA is TGTGCCTGGAGTGGGGGGACAGGGGCCTACGAGCAGTACTTC. Its translation: CAWSGGTGAYEQYF.

The chain couples TRBV5-1 to TRBJ2-7; TRBD1 matches at 7 bases. There are 13 residues in the CDR3. The V gene's germline CDR1 is SGHRS and CDR2 YFSETQ. After removal of 2 bases from V and 3 bases from J, the junction contained 2 bases not matched to a gene. The CDR3 here is CASSFRQGYEQYF. CDR3 in DNA: TGCGCCAGCAGCTTTCGACAGGGCTACGAGCAGTACTTC.